The 32 T cell receptor beta chains below come from one sample, sequenced in a study of blood T cells in healthy people across ages. It was with a sample-barcoded 5' primer and a J-beta primer mix that a second PCR of about 7 to 12 cycles was run. TCRdb analysed the 5' RACE reads with MiXCR anew, one entry per CDR3 protein. The table has about 1,500,000 distinct CDR3 sequences, approximately 42% seen once. The sequencing input was blood. Source of these receptors: a woman aged 18-35 years in good health.

This clonotype occurred a few times. The chain carries TRBV5-1 and TRBJ2-3; D gene ambiguous. Germline CDR1 and CDR2: SGHRS and YFSETQ. The CDR3 has 15 residues. V shed 0 bases and J shed 0 bases, with 8 bases lying between them. The CDR3, as DNA: TGCGCCAGCAGCTTGGCAGACGCAAGCACAGATACGCAGTATTTT. Translating it yields CASSLADASTDTQYF.

The CDR3 DNA reads as TGTGCCAGCAGCACAGGACGAGCGGGACCAAACGAGCAGTACTTC. This translates into CASSTGRAGPNEQYF. V usage is TRBV2 and J usage is TRBJ2-5; 7 bases fit TRBD2. The DNA matches TRBJ2-7 better at its end, which makes the J call doubtful. CDR3 length equals 15 residues. Germline V gene lookup returns CDR1 SNHLY and CDR2 FYNNEI.

This chain links TRBV20-1 with TRBJ2-1; D is possibly TRBD1 or TRBD2 (5 bases each). V was trimmed by 5 bases and J by 2 bases, leaving 19 bases between them. The CDR3 is 16 amino acids. Germline V gene sequence: CDR1 DFQATT, CDR2 SNEGSKA (reference sequence). CDR3 in amino acids: CSAAPTGTVPYNEQFF. The CDR3, as DNA: TGCAGTGCTGCCCCAACCGGGACGGTGCCCTACAATGAGCAGTTCTTC.

This clonotype was counted ten times or more. This chain links TRBV2 with TRBJ2-1; 8 bases are shared with TRBD2. V dropped 5 bases and J dropped 9; count of bases not matched to a gene: 9. The CDR3 is 14 residues long. Germline CDR1 is SNHLY and CDR2 is FYNNEI. The CDR3 spells CASSPPGLVREQFF. The CDR3 DNA follows: TGTGCCAGCAGTCCACCGGGACTAGTTCGTGAGCAGTTCTTC.

This rearrangement joins TRBV3-1 to TRBJ2-3; TRBD2 matches 9 bases. CDR3 length: 17 amino acids. Germline CDR1 and CDR2: LGHDT and YNNKEL (reference sequence). V gave up 0 bases and J gave up 6 bases; unmatched junction bases: 10. CDR3 bases: TGTGCCAGCAGCCAAGAAAGCGCTAGCGGGATCCGGGATACGCAGTATTTT. It yields the protein CASSQESASGIRDTQYF.

This clonotype was seen a handful of times. This sequence joins TRBV20-1 and TRBJ2-3; 10 bases match TRBD2. The V and J ends lost 4 bases and 2 bases, in that order; junction bases with no gene match: 3. The germline V gene encodes CDR1 DFQATT and CDR2 SNEGSKA (reference sequence). The CDR3 contains 14 residues. DNA of the CDR3: TGCAGTGCTACTAGCGGGGGCTACACAGATACGCAGTATTTT. Translation: CSATSGGYTDTQYF.

The DNA of the CDR3 is TGTGCCAGCAGCCAAGAGCCCGGGACAGACCACGAGCAGTACTTC. This encodes CASSQEPGTDHEQYF. The chain couples TRBV3-1 to TRBJ2-7; 7 bases are shared with TRBD1. The CDR3 consists of 15 residues. With V trimmed by 0 bases and J by 5 bases, 7 bases remained unmatched. Germline CDR1 LGHDT, CDR2 YNNKEL (reference sequence).

This clonotype was detected only a few times. The chain combines TRBV20-1 with TRBJ1-2; D possibly corresponds to TRBD1 (6 bases). The CDR3 is 13 residues long. Between the trimmed V and J ends, which lost 1 base and 6 bases, there was a span of 12 bases. Germline CDR1 is DFQATT and CDR2 is SNEGSKA (reference sequence). As DNA, the CDR3 is TGCAGTGCTAGAGGGGACGAGGGGGATGGCTACACCTTC. Residues: CSARGDEGDGYTF.

This clonotype was counted many times. The V gene is TRBV7-2, the J gene TRBJ2-1; perhaps TRBD1 as D (6 bases). The CDR3 has 14 residues. Germline assignment: CDR1 SGHTA and CDR2 FQGNSA. Trimming removed 0 bases at V and 6 bases at J, with 9 bases between. This chain's CDR3 is CASSLAQGRNEQFF. The DNA of the CDR3 is TGTGCCAGCAGCTTAGCGCAGGGGCGCAATGAGCAGTTCTTC.

The V and J genes are TRBV2 and TRBJ1-2; D is perhaps TRBD1 (5 bases). The V end was cut by 3 bases, the J end by 10 bases, with 9 bases between. Per the germline V gene, CDR1 is SNHLY and CDR2 is FYNNEI. This CDR3 is built from 11 residues. The CDR3 loop is CASSDSGAYTF. The DNA of the CDR3 is TGTGCCAGCAGTGATTCCGGGGCCTACACCTTC.

The rearrangement joins TRBV7-2 to TRBJ2-3; 8 bases are a match to TRBD2. The CDR3 covers 15 residues. Germline CDR1 is SGHTA and CDR2 is FQGNSA. J was trimmed by 10 bases and V by 5 bases; bases with no gene match: 14. The CDR3 loop is CASSPTSVLGPSQYF. The CDR3 DNA reads TGTGCCAGCAGCCCGACTAGCGTTTTAGGTCCCTCGCAGTATTTT.

This clonotype came up once. The rearrangement uses TRBV7-2 and TRBJ2-5; D call uncertain. The V end was cut by 5 bases, the J end by 4 bases, with 11 bases between. The V gene's germline CDR1 is SGHTA and CDR2 FQGNSA. This CDR3 comprises 13 residues. The CDR3 region is CASSVESLETQYF. The CDR3, as DNA: TGTGCCAGCAGCGTAGAGTCTTTAGAGACCCAGTACTTC.

The chain carries TRBV25-1 and TRBJ2-5; TRBD2 agrees at 8 bases. Germline CDR1 and CDR2: MGHDK and SYGVNS. V lost 6 bases to trimming and J lost 5 bases; unmatched junction nucleotides: 14. The CDR3 spans 16 residues. In DNA, the CDR3 is TGTGCCAGCAGCTCACATCCACGGCGGGGGGTGGAGACCCAGTACTTC. Translated: CASSSHPRRGVETQYF.

Concerning this clonotype: Germline is not matched at one junction end, which may reflect a read error. The chain employs TRBV27 and TRBJ2-1; D ambiguous. The CDR3 spans 13 residues. CDR1 is MNHEY and CDR2 is SMNVEV in the germline V gene (reference sequence). CDR3 DNA sequence: TGTGCCAGCAGTTTATCGACGGGCAATGGGCAGTTCTTC. Protein product: CASSLSTGNGQFF.

This clonotype was seen a handful of times. CDR3 protein: CASSSPSGGVDNEQFF. The CDR3 nucleotides are TGTGCCAGCAGTTCCCCTAGCGGGGGAGTGGACAATGAGCAGTTCTTC. The chain is built from TRBV28 and TRBJ2-1; 10 bases fit TRBD2. This CDR3 has 16 amino acids. Per germline, CDR1 MDHEN and CDR2 SYDVKM. After removal of 4 bases from V and 5 bases from J, the junction contained 8 bases not matched to a gene.

This clonotype turned up a few times. The rearrangement joins TRBV7-9 to TRBJ2-3; no clear D gene. V lost 5 bases and J 7 bases, leaving 13 bases between the germline ends. This CDR3 has 13 amino acids. The germline V gene has CDR1 SEHNR and CDR2 FQNEAQ (reference sequence). CDR3 nucleotides: TGTGCCAGCAGCCCCCCCTCTTCTTATACGCAGTATTTT. Its translation is CASSPPSSYTQYF.

V is TRBV7-9 and J is TRBJ2-1; TRBD2 is a possible D gene (5 bases). The CDR3 has 17 residues. Germline-derived CDR1 and CDR2 are SEHNR and FQNEAQ (reference sequence). With 5 bases removed from V and 0 bases from J, the gap between germline ends came to 17 bases. The DNA of the CDR3 is TGTGCCAGCAGCCCGTCGACTGCGGACTCCTCCTACAATGAGCAGTTCTTC. Protein: CASSPSTADSSYNEQFF.

This clonotype was counted only a few times. The chain carries TRBV29-1 and TRBJ2-1; 8 nucleotides match TRBD2. Germline V gene lookup returns CDR1 SQVTM and CDR2 ANQGSEA. The CDR3 is made up of 16 amino acids. V trimming: 3 bases; J trimming: 6 bases; junction bases outside the gene matches: 13. This chain's CDR3 is CSVDPGGFGTSNEQFF. For the CDR3, the DNA is TGCAGCGTTGATCCGGGAGGTTTCGGGACTAGCAATGAGCAGTTCTTC.

The chain links TRBV27 to TRBJ2-7; D possibly corresponds to TRBD1 (6 bases). The CDR3 length is 13 residues. Germline CDR1 MNHEY, CDR2 SMNVEV (reference sequence). V shed 5 bases and J shed 2 bases, with 10 bases lying between them. In DNA, the CDR3 is TGTGCCAGCAGTAGACAGGAGGCCTACGAGCAGTACTTC. Amino acids: CASSRQEAYEQYF.

The chain employs TRBV6-6 and TRBJ1-6; D is unclear. V gave up 6 bases and J gave up 10 bases, with 19 bases separating them. CDR1 is MNHNY, CDR2 SVGAGI, per germline (reference sequence). The CDR3 length is 15 residues. The CDR3 DNA is TGTGCCAGCAGCGTCCCCCTTTATACATCCTCACCCCTCCACTTT. Protein sequence: CASSVPLYTSSPLHF.

This clonotype has more than one count but fewer than ten. The chain carries TRBV5-1 and TRBJ2-7; D is perhaps TRBD2 (6 bases). The germline CDR1 and CDR2 sequences are SGHRS and YFSETQ. The CDR3 has 15 amino acids. The germline V and J ends were trimmed by 0 bases and 1 base, with 11 bases remaining between them. CDR3 amino acids: CASSLGLAMSYEQYF. The CDR3 nucleotides read TGCGCCAGCAGCTTGGGCCTAGCGATGTCCTACGAGCAGTACTTC.

The rearrangement joins TRBV6-1 to TRBJ2-5, with 9 bases aligning to TRBD2. The CDR3 is 16 residues long. Germline V CDR1 and CDR2: MNHNS, SASEGT. Trimming took 8 bases from V and 5 from J; bases not matched to a gene: 15. CDR3 DNA: TGTGCCAGCCCTGAAGTCCCTAGCGGGGTGTGGGAGACCCAGTACTTC. Translated, it gives CASPEVPSGVWETQYF.

The genes are TRBV7-2 and TRBJ2-1; perhaps TRBD2 as D (5 bases). This CDR3 is 16 amino acids long. The V end lost 1 base, the J end lost 5 bases, and 15 bases lay between the germline ends. Germline V lookup: CDR1 SGHTA, CDR2 FQGNSA. Here the CDR3 reads CASSLVASTVNNEQFF. In DNA form, the CDR3 reads TGTGCCAGCAGCTTAGTGGCTAGCACGGTCAACAATGAGCAGTTCTTC.

This clonotype showed up many times. The chain employs TRBV6-5 and TRBJ2-7, with TRBD1 identical over 7 bases. Losses at the gene ends were 3 bases for V and 0 bases for J; bases not matched to a gene: 2. In germline, CDR1 is MNHEY, CDR2 SVGAGI. This CDR3 spans 14 amino acids. The CDR3 sequence: CASSYRDSSYEQYF. CDR3 sequence (DNA): TGTGCCAGCAGTTATCGGGACAGCTCCTACGAGCAGTACTTC.

This clonotype has only a few counts. The chain carries TRBV5-1 and TRBJ2-3, with 13 nucleotides matching TRBD2. Germline CDR1 and CDR2: SGHRS and YFSETQ. This CDR3 contains 15 residues. V gave up 3 bases and J gave up 5 bases; unmatched junction bases: 3. Here the CDR3 DNA reads TGCGCCAGCAGCTGGACTAGCGGGGGAGGAGATACGCAGTATTTT. Its translation: CASSWTSGGGDTQYF.

This clonotype was detected once. V is TRBV19 and J is TRBJ2-5; the D call may be TRBD1 or TRBD2 (5 bases each). The CDR3 has 14 residues. V lost 3 bases to trimming and J lost 0 bases, with 8 bases between them. CDR1 and CDR2 from the germline V gene are LNHDA and SQIVND (reference sequence). The CDR3 loop is CASSIWGYQETQYF. The CDR3 DNA follows: TGTGCCAGTAGTATCTGGGGGTACCAAGAGACCCAGTACTTC.

V and J are TRBV7-6 and TRBJ2-2, with 9 positions matching TRBD2. V was pared by 5 bases and J by 7 bases, with 23 bases of the junction left unmatched. CDR3 length: 20 amino acids. Per the germline V gene, CDR1 is SGHVS and CDR2 is FNYEAQ. The CDR3 loop reads CASSPWLQDQGGRGNGELFF. The CDR3, as DNA: TGTGCCAGCAGCCCCTGGCTCCAGGATCAAGGCGGGAGGGGAAACGGGGAGCTGTTTTTT.

The gene calls are TRBV27 and TRBJ2-7; TRBD1 agrees at 9 bases. This CDR3 comprises 17 residues. V trimming: 4 bases; J trimming: 4 bases; junction bases outside the gene matches: 14. The germline V gene has CDR1 MNHEY and CDR2 SMNVEV (reference sequence). CDR3 DNA sequence: TGTGCCAGCAGTTGGATTCCGTCGGGACAGGGTAAATACGAGCAGTACTTC. It yields the protein CASSWIPSGQGKYEQYF.

The rearrangement links TRBV25-1 to TRBJ2-1; TRBD2 matches 11 bases. There are 15 residues in the CDR3. With V trimmed by 5 bases and J by 8 bases, 8 bases remained unmatched. The germline V gene has CDR1 MGHDK and CDR2 SYGVNS. The CDR3: CASSPTSGVGDEQFF. The DNA for the CDR3 is TGTGCCAGCAGTCCGACTAGCGGGGTGGGGGATGAGCAGTTCTTC.

This clonotype was seen more than once but under ten times. J is TRBJ2-1 and V is TRBV2, with D unclear. The CDR3 is made up of 18 amino acids. The V end was cut by 6 bases, the J end by 0 bases, with 21 bases between. Germline values: CDR1 SNHLY, CDR2 FYNNEI. CDR3 amino acids: CASSTLTGPPGSYNEQFF. As DNA, the CDR3 is TGTGCCAGCAGCACGCTAACCGGACCCCCCGGCTCCTACAATGAGCAGTTCTTC.

The chain links TRBV6-6 to TRBJ2-3; D might be TRBD1 or TRBD2, each matching 5 bases. Trimming removed 7 bases from V and 7 bases from J, with 18 bases in between. The CDR3 is 14 amino acids. CDR1 is MNHNY and CDR2 is SVGAGI in the germline V gene (reference sequence). This CDR3 is CASTSGAGKNTQYF. The CDR3 coding sequence is TGTGCCAGCACCTCCGGGGCGGGCAAGAATACGCAGTATTTT.

The V gene is TRBV7-2, the J gene TRBJ2-3; D tentatively reads TRBD1 or TRBD2 (5 bases each). V was pared by 5 bases and J by 5 bases, with 11 bases between. This CDR3 comprises 13 residues. Germline CDR1 reads SGHTA; CDR2 reads FQGNSA. The CDR3 sequence is CASSPFGGDTQYF. DNA for the CDR3: TGTGCCAGCAGCCCATTTGGGGGAGATACGCAGTATTTT.